This is a list of T cell receptor beta chains from one sample in a study of OX40 agonist ivuxolimab in advanced cancers. TCRdb keeps only in-frame clones here, not all; method: immunoSEQ multiplex PCR. The data contain tens of thousands of clones, approximately 79% of them singletons. The sequencing here drew on CD4+ or CD8+ T cells sorted from blood, taken in a trial of the OX40 agonist ivuxolimab. The receptors stem from an adult with an advanced solid tumor such as melanoma, head and neck, liver or kidney cancer. Each CDR3 is given with its conserved first and last residue. D genes are given only for firm matches. Part of the rows lack a size; the others show once, few, many or a class for expanded clones.

d_gene: TRBD1
v_gene: TRBV5-5
j_gene: TRBJ2-7
abundance: -
CDR3aa: CASSLTPGTGAEEQYF
CDR3nt: TGTGCCAGCAGCTTGACCCCCGGGACAGGGGCGGAAGAGCAGTACTTC

d_gene: -
v_gene: TRBV5-1
j_gene: TRBJ2-3
abundance: -
CDR3aa: CASSQQTFADTQYF
CDR3nt: TGCGCCAGCAGCCAGCAAACCTTCGCAGATACGCAGTATTTT

d_gene: -
v_gene: TRBV12-1
j_gene: TRBJ2-1
abundance: -
CDR3aa: CASSSPKVASGLLPYNEQFF
CDR3nt: TGTGCCAGCAGCTCACCTAAGGTGGCTAGCGGGCTACTTCCCTACAATGAGCAGTTCTTC

d_gene: TRBD1
v_gene: TRBV6-6
j_gene: TRBJ1-2
abundance: -
CDR3aa: CAGRGQGSLNYGYTF
CDR3nt: TGTGCCGGGCGGGGACAGGGCAGCCTTAACTATGGCTACACCTTC

d_gene: TRBD1
v_gene: TRBV4-3
j_gene: TRBJ2-1
abundance: -
CDR3aa: CASSQETGTAFYNEQFF
CDR3nt: TGCGCCAGCAGCCAAGAAACCGGGACAGCGTTCTACAATGAGCAGTTCTTC

d_gene: TRBD1
v_gene: TRBV19
j_gene: TRBJ1-5
abundance: -
CDR3aa: CASSPNRGRGQPQHF
CDR3nt: TGTGCCAGTAGCCCAAACAGGGGAAGGGGTCAGCCCCAGCATTTT

d_gene: TRBD1
v_gene: TRBV28
j_gene: TRBJ1-4
abundance: -
CDR3aa: CASSKATGVEKLFF
CDR3nt: TGTGCCAGCAGCAAAGCGACAGGGGTAGAAAAACTGTTTTTT

d_gene: -
v_gene: TRBV5-1
j_gene: TRBJ1-6
abundance: -
CDR3aa: CASSLAQGLPPLHF
CDR3nt: TGCGCCAGCAGCTTGGCCCAGGGCCTACCACCCCTCCACTTT

d_gene: TRBD1
v_gene: TRBV5-1
j_gene: TRBJ2-2
abundance: -
CDR3aa: CASSLKGQGTGELFF
CDR3nt: TGCGCCAGCAGCTTGAAGGGACAGGGAACCGGGGAGCTGTTTTTT

d_gene: -
v_gene: TRBV23-1
j_gene: TRBJ1-5
abundance: once
CDR3aa: CASTSGDSNQPQHF
CDR3nt: TGCGCCAGCACTTCAGGAGATAGCAATCAGCCCCAGCATTTT

d_gene: TRBD2
v_gene: TRBV9
j_gene: TRBJ2-7
abundance: -
CDR3aa: CASSLAGRPGEQYF
CDR3nt: TGTGCCAGCAGCCTAGCGGGGAGGCCTGGGGAGCAGTACTTC

d_gene: TRBD2
v_gene: TRBV28
j_gene: TRBJ2-3
abundance: -
CDR3aa: CASSLNRWTSSTDTQYF
CDR3nt: TGTGCCAGCAGTTTAAACCGTTGGACTAGCTCCACAGATACGCAGTATTTT

d_gene: TRBD1
v_gene: TRBV28
j_gene: TRBJ2-3
abundance: -
CDR3aa: CASSFGDRSTDTQYF
CDR3nt: TGTGCCAGCAGTTTTGGGGACAGGAGCACAGATACGCAGTATTTT

d_gene: -
v_gene: TRBV18
j_gene: TRBJ2-5
abundance: -
CDR3aa: CASSSWGQETQYF
CDR3nt: TGTGCCAGCTCTTCTTGGGGGCAAGAGACCCAGTACTTC

d_gene: -
v_gene: TRBV7-9
j_gene: TRBJ2-7
abundance: -
CDR3aa: CASSQNLQVTTEQYF
CDR3nt: TGTGCCAGCAGCCAAAACCTACAGGTTACTACGGAGCAGTACTTC

d_gene: -
v_gene: TRBV5-6
j_gene: TRBJ1-2
abundance: -
CDR3aa: CASSLGTANYGYTF
CDR3nt: TGTGCCAGCAGCTTGGGGACAGCTAACTATGGCTACACCTTC

d_gene: TRBD1
v_gene: TRBV29-1
j_gene: TRBJ2-3
abundance: -
CDR3aa: CSSEGQGDTQYF
CDR3nt: TGCAGCTCTGAGGGACAGGGAGATACGCAGTATTTT

d_gene: -
v_gene: TRBV30
j_gene: TRBJ2-3
abundance: -
CDR3aa: CAWSVRLAPDTQYF
CDR3nt: TGTGCCTGGAGTGTACGATTAGCCCCAGATACGCAGTATTTT

d_gene: -
v_gene: TRBV6-1
j_gene: TRBJ1-5
abundance: -
CDR3aa: CASTTGRGRQPQHF
CDR3nt: TGTGCCAGCACCACGGGGAGGGGCCGTCAGCCCCAGCATTTT

d_gene: -
v_gene: TRBV6-5
j_gene: TRBJ2-3
abundance: -
CDR3aa: CATSPRRTDTQYF
CDR3nt: TGTGCCACTTCCCCTAGACGCACAGATACGCAGTATTTT

d_gene: -
v_gene: TRBV4-3
j_gene: TRBJ1-2
abundance: -
CDR3aa: CASSQVEGTLLGYTF
CDR3nt: TGCGCCAGCAGCCAAGTGGAGGGAACTCTGTTAGGCTACACCTTC

d_gene: -
v_gene: TRBV5-6
j_gene: TRBJ1-5
abundance: -
CDR3aa: CASSSGAPMSNQPQHF
CDR3nt: TGTGCCAGCAGCTCAGGGGCTCCAATGAGCAATCAGCCCCAGCATTTT

d_gene: TRBD1
v_gene: TRBV5-1
j_gene: TRBJ1-5
abundance: -
CDR3aa: CASSPTGVTYQPQHF
CDR3nt: TGCGCCAGCAGCCCGACAGGGGTAACATATCAGCCCCAGCATTTT

d_gene: -
v_gene: TRBV19
j_gene: TRBJ2-1
abundance: -
CDR3aa: CASSERTVGNEQFF
CDR3nt: TGTGCCAGTAGTGAAAGGACAGTTGGCAATGAGCAGTTCTTC

d_gene: TRBD2
v_gene: TRBV27
j_gene: TRBJ2-7
abundance: -
CDR3aa: CATQRLAGGPGQYF
CDR3nt: TGTGCCACCCAAAGACTAGCGGGGGGCCCGGGGCAGTACTTC

d_gene: TRBD2
v_gene: TRBV7-2
j_gene: TRBJ2-3
abundance: -
CDR3aa: CASSLGSGGATDTQYF
CDR3nt: TGTGCCAGCAGCTTAGGTAGCGGGGGTGCCACAGATACGCAGTATTTT

d_gene: -
v_gene: TRBV7-2
j_gene: TRBJ2-4
abundance: few
CDR3aa: CASSLSGAGNIQYF
CDR3nt: TGTGCCAGCAGCTTATCGGGGGCTGGTAACATTCAGTACTTC

d_gene: TRBD2
v_gene: TRBV7-3
j_gene: TRBJ2-1
abundance: -
CDR3aa: CASSPSSGGANEQFF
CDR3nt: TGTGCCAGCAGCCCTTCTAGCGGGGGGGCGAATGAGCAGTTCTTC

d_gene: TRBD2
v_gene: TRBV7-2
j_gene: TRBJ2-1
abundance: few
CDR3aa: CASSPWAGGNEQFF
CDR3nt: TGTGCCAGCAGTCCCTGGGCGGGGGGAAATGAGCAGTTCTTC

d_gene: -
v_gene: TRBV9
j_gene: TRBJ2-5
abundance: -
CDR3aa: CASSVAARSQETQYF
CDR3nt: TGTGCCAGCAGCGTAGCGGCCCGAAGCCAAGAGACCCAGTACTTC

d_gene: -
v_gene: TRBV6-6
j_gene: TRBJ2-1
abundance: -
CDR3aa: CASSYSKGSEGFF
CDR3nt: TGTGCCAGCAGTTACTCGAAAGGTTCCGAGGGCTTCTTC

d_gene: -
v_gene: TRBV6-6
j_gene: TRBJ1-2
abundance: -
CDR3aa: CASTLRWTDALGYTF
CDR3nt: TGTGCCAGCACTTTACGTTGGACGGACGCCCTGGGCTACACCTTC

d_gene: -
v_gene: TRBV5-1
j_gene: TRBJ1-3
abundance: -
CDR3aa: CASSGVTPPGVGNTIYF
CDR3nt: TGCGCCAGCAGCGGAGTCACCCCCCCAGGGGTAGGAAACACCATATATTTT

d_gene: -
v_gene: TRBV5-4
j_gene: TRBJ2-6
abundance: -
CDR3aa: CASSLGLPGGANVLTF
CDR3nt: TGTGCCAGCAGCTTGGGTCTCCCTGGTGGGGCCAACGTCCTGACTTTC

d_gene: TRBD2
v_gene: TRBV7-3
j_gene: TRBJ2-1
abundance: -
CDR3aa: CASSSQAGGGNEQFF
CDR3nt: TGTGCCAGCAGCTCCCAGGCGGGGGGCGGGAATGAGCAGTTCTTC

d_gene: -
v_gene: TRBV2
j_gene: TRBJ1-4
abundance: -
CDR3aa: CASSVEGNANEKLFF
CDR3nt: TGTGCCAGCAGTGTGGAAGGGAATGCTAATGAAAAACTGTTTTTT

d_gene: TRBD1
v_gene: TRBV5-1
j_gene: TRBJ1-2
abundance: -
CDR3aa: CASSILGQGRNYGYTF
CDR3nt: TGCGCCAGCAGCATATTAGGACAGGGGCGCAACTATGGCTACACCTTC

d_gene: TRBD1
v_gene: TRBV2
j_gene: TRBJ1-6
abundance: -
CDR3aa: CASRDRGLDYNSPLHF
CDR3nt: TGTGCCAGCAGAGACAGGGGGTTGGACTATAATTCACCCCTCCACTTT

d_gene: -
v_gene: TRBV28
j_gene: TRBJ2-7
abundance: -
CDR3aa: CATEGATYEQYF
CDR3nt: TGTGCCACGGAGGGTGCTACCTACGAGCAGTACTTC

d_gene: TRBD2
v_gene: TRBV5-6
j_gene: TRBJ2-5
abundance: -
CDR3aa: CASSLGLAGGETQYF
CDR3nt: TGTGCCAGCAGCTTAGGACTAGCGGGGGGGGAGACCCAGTACTTC

d_gene: TRBD1
v_gene: TRBV2
j_gene: TRBJ2-1
abundance: -
CDR3aa: CASSSGQGEVNEQFF
CDR3nt: TGTGCCAGCAGCTCGGGACAGGGAGAAGTCAATGAGCAGTTCTTC

d_gene: -
v_gene: TRBV28
j_gene: TRBJ2-3
abundance: -
CDR3aa: CASSWTWAGRRKDTQYF
CDR3nt: TGTGCCAGCAGTTGGACTTGGGCGGGGCGAAGGAAAGATACGCAGTATTTT

d_gene: -
v_gene: TRBV5-1
j_gene: TRBJ1-4
abundance: -
CDR3aa: CASSEAVSEKLFF
CDR3nt: TGCGCCAGCAGCGAGGCAGTCAGTGAAAAACTGTTTTTT

d_gene: -
v_gene: TRBV6-1
j_gene: TRBJ1-6
abundance: -
CDR3aa: CAIRLRVDSPLHF
CDR3nt: TGTGCCATCCGCTTGCGGGTAGATTCACCCCTCCACTTT

d_gene: TRBD2
v_gene: TRBV6-6
j_gene: TRBJ2-5
abundance: -
CDR3aa: CASHRGGQETQYF
CDR3nt: TGTGCCAGCCACCGGGGGGGCCAAGAGACCCAGTACTTC

d_gene: -
v_gene: TRBV9
j_gene: TRBJ1-3
abundance: -
CDR3aa: CASSVQGSSGNTIYF
CDR3nt: TGTGCCAGCAGCGTTCAGGGGAGCTCTGGAAACACCATATATTTT

d_gene: -
v_gene: TRBV7-2
j_gene: TRBJ1-5
abundance: -
CDR3aa: CASSQGGIQPQHF
CDR3nt: TGTGCCAGCAGCCAAGGAGGGATACAGCCCCAGCATTTT

d_gene: TRBD1
v_gene: TRBV4-3
j_gene: TRBJ2-2
abundance: -
CDR3aa: CASSQATGTGELFF
CDR3nt: TGCGCCAGCAGCCAAGCGACAGGGACCGGGGAGCTGTTTTTT

d_gene: TRBD1
v_gene: TRBV5-1
j_gene: TRBJ1-6
abundance: -
CDR3aa: CASRTRTGDFNSPLHF
CDR3nt: TGCGCCAGCAGGACCAGGACAGGGGATTTTAATTCACCCCTCCACTTT

d_gene: -
v_gene: TRBV14
j_gene: TRBJ2-1
abundance: -
CDR3aa: CASSQDHSWSYSYNEQFF
CDR3nt: TGTGCCAGCAGCCAAGATCACTCTTGGAGTTACTCCTACAATGAGCAGTTCTTC

d_gene: TRBD2
v_gene: TRBV5-1
j_gene: TRBJ2-2
abundance: -
CDR3aa: CASSLARGVNTGELFF
CDR3nt: TGCGCCAGCAGCTTGGCTCGGGGGGTAAACACCGGGGAGCTGTTTTTT

d_gene: -
v_gene: TRBV7-9
j_gene: TRBJ1-1
abundance: -
CDR3aa: CASSLDGGRSYTEAFF
CDR3nt: TGTGCCAGCAGCTTAGACGGTGGCAGGTCCTACACTGAAGCTTTCTTT

d_gene: -
v_gene: TRBV18
j_gene: TRBJ1-2
abundance: few
CDR3aa: CASSPPTGDNGYTF
CDR3nt: TGTGCCAGCTCACCACCGACGGGTGATAATGGCTACACCTTC

d_gene: -
v_gene: TRBV4-1
j_gene: TRBJ2-1
abundance: -
CDR3aa: CASSQDYLRHEQFF
CDR3nt: TGCGCCAGCAGCCAAGATTATTTGCGGCATGAGCAGTTCTTC

d_gene: -
v_gene: TRBV9
j_gene: TRBJ2-3
abundance: few
CDR3aa: CASTSGEQTDTQYF
CDR3nt: TGTGCCAGCACCTCAGGAGAGCAGACAGATACGCAGTATTTT

d_gene: -
v_gene: TRBV6-5
j_gene: TRBJ1-1
abundance: once
CDR3aa: CASSPGVANTEAFF
CDR3nt: TGTGCCAGCAGTCCAGGGGTGGCGAACACTGAAGCTTTCTTT

d_gene: TRBD2
v_gene: TRBV2
j_gene: TRBJ2-2
abundance: -
CDR3aa: CASSRLAGRAGELFF
CDR3nt: TGTGCCAGCAGTCGACTAGCGGGGAGGGCCGGGGAGCTGTTTTTT

d_gene: -
v_gene: TRBV6-5
j_gene: TRBJ2-2
abundance: -
CDR3aa: CASRGYGELFF
CDR3nt: TGTGCCAGCAGGGGGTACGGGGAGCTGTTTTTT

d_gene: TRBD1
v_gene: TRBV7-9
j_gene: TRBJ1-2
abundance: -
CDR3aa: CASSLGSGGGGYTF
CDR3nt: TGTGCCAGCAGCCTTGGGTCAGGGGGCGGTGGCTACACCTTC

d_gene: TRBD1
v_gene: TRBV15
j_gene: TRBJ1-3
abundance: -
CDR3aa: CATSTRQGSGNTIYF
CDR3nt: TGTGCCACCAGCACCCGACAGGGCTCTGGAAACACCATATATTTT